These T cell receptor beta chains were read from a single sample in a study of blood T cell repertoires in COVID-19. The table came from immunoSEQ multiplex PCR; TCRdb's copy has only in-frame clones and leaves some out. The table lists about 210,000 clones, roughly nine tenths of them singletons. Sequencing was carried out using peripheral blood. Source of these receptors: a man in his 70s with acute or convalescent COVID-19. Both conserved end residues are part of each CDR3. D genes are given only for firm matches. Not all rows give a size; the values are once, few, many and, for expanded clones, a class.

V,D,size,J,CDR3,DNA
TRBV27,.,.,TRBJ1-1,CASSFAVAGTEAFF,TGTGCCAGCAGTTTTGCAGTGGCGGGCACTGAAGCTTTCTTT
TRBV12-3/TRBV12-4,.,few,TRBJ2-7,CASSLAEELEQYF,TGTGCCAGCAGTTTAGCCGAGGAGCTGGAGCAGTACTTC
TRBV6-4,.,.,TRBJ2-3,CASSDSGQFTDTQYF,TGTGCCAGCAGTGACTCGGGGCAGTTCACAGATACGCAGTATTTT
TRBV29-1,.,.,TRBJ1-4,CSVFLLNNEKLFF,TGCAGCGTTTTCCTCCTAAATAATGAAAAACTGTTTTTT
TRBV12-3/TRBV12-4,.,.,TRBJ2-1,CASSRAYNEQFF,TGTGCCAGCAGTCGAGCCTACAATGAGCAGTTCTTC
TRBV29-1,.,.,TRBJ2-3,CSTETGADTQYF,TGCAGCACCGAGACCGGGGCAGATACGCAGTATTTT
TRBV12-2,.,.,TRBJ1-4,CASRRPKRTGEGEKLFF,TGTGCAAGTCGCCGCCCGAAAAGGACAGGGGAAGGTGAAAAACTGTTTTTT
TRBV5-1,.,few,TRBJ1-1,CASSLESGNTEAFF,TGCGCCAGCAGCTTGGAGTCGGGGAACACTGAAGCTTTCTTT
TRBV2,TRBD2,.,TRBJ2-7,CASSVERDGVEQYF,TGTGCCAGCAGTGTAGAGCGGGACGGGGTAGAGCAGTACTTC
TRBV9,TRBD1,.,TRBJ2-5,CASSVAPDRVGETQYF,TGTGCCAGCAGCGTAGCTCCAGACAGGGTAGGAGAGACCCAGTACTTC
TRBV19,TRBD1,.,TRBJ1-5,CASRTTGGAQQPQHF,TGTGCCAGTAGAACGACAGGGGGCGCGCAGCAGCCCCAGCATTTT
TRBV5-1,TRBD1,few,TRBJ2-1,CASSADRENEQFF,TGCGCCAGCAGCGCAGACAGGGAGAATGAGCAGTTCTTC
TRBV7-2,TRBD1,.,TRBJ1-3,CASSLVGQGNSGNTIYF,TGTGCCAGCAGCCTTGTCGGACAGGGTAACTCTGGAAACACCATATATTTT
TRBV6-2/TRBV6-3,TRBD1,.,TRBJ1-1,CASSHYRGTLRTEAFF,TGTGCCAGCAGTCATTACAGGGGGACTTTACGTACTGAAGCTTTCTTT
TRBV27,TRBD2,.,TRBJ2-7,CASSFRPLAGIPYEQYF,TGTGCCAGCAGTTTCCGCCCGCTAGCGGGTATACCCTACGAGCAGTACTTC
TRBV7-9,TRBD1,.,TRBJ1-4,CASSSRQGTLVGELFF,TGTGCCAGCAGCTCCCGACAGGGTACCCTAGTAGGGGAACTGTTTTTT
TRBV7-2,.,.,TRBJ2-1,CASSFRGQRNEQFF,TGTGCCAGCAGCTTTCGCGGGCAGAGGAATGAGCAGTTCTTC
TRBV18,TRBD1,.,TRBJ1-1,CASSPFPGQENTEAFF,TGTGCCAGCTCACCATTCCCCGGACAGGAGAACACTGAAGCTTTCTTT
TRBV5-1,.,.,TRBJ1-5,CASSLGGSGQPQHF,TGCGCCAGCAGCTTGGGGGGAAGCGGTCAGCCCCAGCATTTT
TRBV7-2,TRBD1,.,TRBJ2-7,CASSSRQGTGEQYF,TGTGCCAGCAGCTCGCGACAGGGGACCGGCGAGCAGTACTTC
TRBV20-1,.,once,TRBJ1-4,CSASRTYNEKLFF,TGCAGTGCTAGTCGTACATATAATGAAAAACTGTTTTTT
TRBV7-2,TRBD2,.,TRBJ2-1,CASSFSGSDEQFF,TGTGCCAGCAGCTTTAGCGGGAGCGATGAGCAGTTCTTC
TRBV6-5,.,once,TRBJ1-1,CASSYGHSSNTEAFF,TGTGCCAGCAGTTACGGGCACAGTTCGAACACTGAAGCTTTCTTT
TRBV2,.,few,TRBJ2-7,CASRIGGTSSYEQYF,TGTGCCAGCAGAATCGGAGGGACGAGCTCCTACGAGCAGTACTTC
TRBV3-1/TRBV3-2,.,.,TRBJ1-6,CASSHGGSSYNSPLHF,TGTGCCAGCAGCCACGGAGGAAGCTCCTATAATTCACCCCTCCACTTT
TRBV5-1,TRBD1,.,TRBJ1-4,CASSLDGTGEKLFF,TGCGCCAGCAGCTTGGACGGGACAGGAGAAAAACTGTTTTTT
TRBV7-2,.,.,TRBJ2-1,CASSLMTAKARNEQFF,TGTGCCAGCAGCTTAATGACAGCGAAGGCTAGGAATGAGCAGTTCTTC
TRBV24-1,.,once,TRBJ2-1,CATSDRIDRKNNNEQFF,TGTGCCACCAGTGACCGAATAGACAGGAAGAACAACAATGAGCAGTTCTTC
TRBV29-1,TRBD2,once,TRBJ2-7,CSVEGGGEQYF,TGCAGCGTTGAAGGGGGGGGCGAGCAGTACTTC
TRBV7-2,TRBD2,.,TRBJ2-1,CASSYLAGYNEQFF,TGTGCCAGCAGCTACCTAGCGGGATACAATGAGCAGTTCTTC
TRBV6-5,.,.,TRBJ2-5,CASIGLGVVEETQYF,TGTGCCAGCATTGGATTAGGGGTGGTAGAAGAGACCCAGTACTTC
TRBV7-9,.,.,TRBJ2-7,CASSLGFSSEQYF,TGTGCCAGCAGCTTAGGTTTTAGTAGCGAGCAGTACTTC
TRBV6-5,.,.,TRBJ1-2,CASTGGGNRNYGYTF,TGTGCCAGCACCGGGGGGGGGAATCGAAACTATGGCTACACCTTC
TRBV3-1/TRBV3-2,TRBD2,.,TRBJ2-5,CASSTGRSAGETQYF,TGTGCCAGCAGCACGGGACGCTCAGCGGGGGAGACCCAGTACTTC
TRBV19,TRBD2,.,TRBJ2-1,CASRRAGPIYNEQFF,TGTGCCAGTAGGCGAGCGGGACCAATATACAATGAGCAGTTCTTC
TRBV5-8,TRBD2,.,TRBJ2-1,CASSFWREGEQFF,TGTGCCAGCAGCTTCTGGCGGGAGGGGGAGCAGTTCTTC
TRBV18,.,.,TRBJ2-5,CASSPRTGEGETQYF,TGTGCCAGCTCACCACGGACGGGAGAGGGTGAGACCCAGTACTTC
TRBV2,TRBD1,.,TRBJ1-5,CASRTGTVNQPQHF,TGTGCCAGCAGGACCGGGACAGTTAATCAGCCCCAGCATTTT
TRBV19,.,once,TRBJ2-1,CASSLLRDEQFF,TGTGCCAGTAGTCTCCTGAGGGATGAGCAGTTCTTC
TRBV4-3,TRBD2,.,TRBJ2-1,CASSLGASGSYNEQFF,TGCGCCAGCAGCCTTGGGGCTAGCGGCTCCTACAATGAGCAGTTCTTC
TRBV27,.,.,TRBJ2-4,CASSLSGQINIQYF,TGTGCCAGCAGTTTGAGTGGGCAGATAAACATTCAGTACTTC
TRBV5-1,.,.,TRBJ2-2,CASRERENTGELFF,TGCGCCAGCAGAGAACGGGAGAACACCGGGGAGCTGTTTTTT
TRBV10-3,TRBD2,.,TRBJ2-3,CAIRGQLAGAADTQYF,TGTGCCATCAGGGGTCAACTAGCGGGAGCCGCAGATACGCAGTATTTT
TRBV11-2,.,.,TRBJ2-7,CASSLGTGLQYF,TGTGCCAGCAGCTTAGGAACAGGGCTCCAGTACTTC
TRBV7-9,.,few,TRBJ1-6,CASSYSGGGENSPLHF,TGTGCCAGCAGCTACTCCGGGGGTGGAGAGAATTCACCCCTCCACTTT